This T cell receptor beta chain was recorded in a study of cytomegalovirus exposure and HLA in healthy donors. Points from the study as a whole: Among CMV-associated TCR beta chains, most appeared HLA-restricted in a later analysis. A missense variant in DCLRE1C was later tied to TCR beta V- and J-gene trimming.

Germline V gene sequence: CDR1 SGHNT, CDR2 YENEEA. The CDR3 runs 13 residues. Trimming took off 0 bases at V and 9 bases at J, with 9 bases between the two ends. In the case of this clone: Its cognate antigen is unknown.

PCR was performed using 60 Vbeta and 13 Jbeta primers. Clones were read by immunoSEQ multiplex PCR, and TCRdb kept only the in-frame ones, dropping some. The repertoire includes 100,000 to 150,000 clones, approximately 80% of them detected once, and under 13% sits in the top ten. The sequence derives from a man aged 25 to 40 in good health and CMV-seropositive. Material for sequencing was PBMCs. V gene TRBV11-3 combines with J gene TRBJ2-1, with no clear D. The chain's CDR3 is CASSLEAASEQFF. The CDR3 coding sequence is TGTGCCAGCAGCTTAGAGGCGGCCTCTGAGCAGTTCTTC.